This T cell receptor (beta chain) derives from a study of cytomegalovirus exposure and HLA in healthy donors. In the PCR, 60 Vbeta and 13 Jbeta primers were used. Sequencing was performed with immunoSEQ multiplex PCR; in TCRdb, only in-frame clones are kept and a portion is missing. Of about 200,000 clones in the sample, approximately 80% are singletons; the top ten hold roughly 3%. Between the trimmed V and J ends, which lost 5 bases and 3 bases, there was a span of 16 bases. This CDR3 is 15 amino acids long. Germline-derived CDR1 and CDR2 are SGHNT and YENEEA. The source of this sequence is a woman aged 25 to 39 in good health and CMV-seronegative. Sequencing was done on a sample of PBMCs. The V call is TRBV11-3, the J call TRBJ2-5; D might be TRBD2 (7 bases). CDR3 sequence (DNA): TGTGCCAGCAGCCGCGCGGGGGCCGCGGAAGAGACCCAGTACTTC. Its protein is CASSRAGAAEETQYF.